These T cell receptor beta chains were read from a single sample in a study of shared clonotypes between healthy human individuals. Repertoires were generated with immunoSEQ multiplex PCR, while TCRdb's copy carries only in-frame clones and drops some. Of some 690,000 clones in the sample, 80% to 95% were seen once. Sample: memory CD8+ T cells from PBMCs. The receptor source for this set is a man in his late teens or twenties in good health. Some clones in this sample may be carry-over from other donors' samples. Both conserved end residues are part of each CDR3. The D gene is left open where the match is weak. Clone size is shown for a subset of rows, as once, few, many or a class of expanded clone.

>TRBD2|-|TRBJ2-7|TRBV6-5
TGTGCCAGCAGTTACGGGACTAGCTCCCACGAGCAGTACTTC
CASSYGTSSHEQYF
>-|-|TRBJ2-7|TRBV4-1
TGCGCCAGCAGCCAAGAGGTCATAACGAAGCCTAATGTCTACGAGCAGTACTTC
CASSQEVITKPNVYEQYF
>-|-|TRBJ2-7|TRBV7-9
TGTGCCAGCAGCTTAGTTGTAGGGATAGAGGAGCAGTACTTC
CASSLVVGIEEQYF
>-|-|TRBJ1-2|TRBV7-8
TGTGCCAGCAGCTTAGCCCTAGACAGTCCCTATGGCTACACCTTC
CASSLALDSPYGYTF
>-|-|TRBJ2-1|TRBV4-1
TGCGCCAGCAGCCGGGATACGGAAGTAATGAAGCAGTTCTTC
CASSRDTEVMKQFF
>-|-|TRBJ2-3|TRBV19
TGTGCCAGTAGTGGGGAAATCACAGATACGCAGTATTTT
CASSGEITDTQYF
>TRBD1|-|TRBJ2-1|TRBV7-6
TGTGCCAGCAGCCAGGACAGGCTATTCGAGAATGAGCAGTTCTTC
CASSQDRLFENEQFF
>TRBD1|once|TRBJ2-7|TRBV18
TGTGCCAGCTCACTCTGGACAGGGTTTTACGAGCAGTACTTC
CASSLWTGFYEQYF
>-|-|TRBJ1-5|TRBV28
TGTGCCAGCAGTTTCCCTGACGGGTTCAGGGAGCCCCAGCATTTT
CASSFPDGFREPQHF
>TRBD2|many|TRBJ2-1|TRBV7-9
TGTGCCAGCAGCTTAACTAGCGGGATTTACAATGAGCAGTTCTTC
CASSLTSGIYNEQFF
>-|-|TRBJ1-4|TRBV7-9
TGTGCCAGCAGCCCCGAGGGAGCAACTAATGAAAAACTGTTTTTT
CASSPEGATNEKLFF
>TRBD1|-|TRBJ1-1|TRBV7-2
TGTGCCAGCAGCGTGAACAGGGGGCAGAACACTGAAGCTTTCTTT
CASSVNRGQNTEAFF
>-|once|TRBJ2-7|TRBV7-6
TGTGCCAGCAGCCGGACCAGGGGACTCCCTCTCGAGCAGTACTTC
CASSRTRGLPLEQYF
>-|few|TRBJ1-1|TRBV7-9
TGTGCCAGCAATGGGGGACCAAGGAACACTGAAGCTTTCTTT
CASNGGPRNTEAFF
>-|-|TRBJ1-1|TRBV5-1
TGCGCCAGCAGCCCGTCCCCGGGGCGAAACACTGAAGCTTTCTTT
CASSPSPGRNTEAFF
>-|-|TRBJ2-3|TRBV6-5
TGTGCCAGCAGCTGGCCCGGGACAGATACGCAGTATTTT
CASSWPGTDTQYF
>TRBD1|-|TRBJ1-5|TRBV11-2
TGTGCCAGCAGCGGATACGACAGGGGAGGCAATCAGCCCCAGCATTTT
CASSGYDRGGNQPQHF
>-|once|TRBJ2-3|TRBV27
TGTGCCAGCAGTCAGGAGGTCGGACTTGAAGATACGCAGTATTTT
CASSQEVGLEDTQYF
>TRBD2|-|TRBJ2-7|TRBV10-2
TGCGCCAGCAGTGCGAGCGGGAGTATCGACGAGCAGTACTTC
CASSASGSIDEQYF
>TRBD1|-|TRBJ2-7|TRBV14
TGTGCCAGCAGCCAGCTCAGGACAGGGGAAAGGGGAGAGCAGTACTTC
CASSQLRTGERGEQYF
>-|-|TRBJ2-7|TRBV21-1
TGTGCCAGCAGCAGTTCCCCCGGGACAGGAAACTACGAGCAGTACTTC
CASSSSPGTGNYEQYF
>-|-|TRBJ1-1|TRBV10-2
TGCGCCAGCAGTGAACAACCGCTGAACACTGAAGCTTTCTTT
CASSEQPLNTEAFF
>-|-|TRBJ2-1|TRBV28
TGTGCCAGCAGTCCCGCCTCGGGCTCCTACAATGAGCAGTTCTTC
CASSPASGSYNEQFF
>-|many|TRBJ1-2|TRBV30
TGTGCCTGGAGTGTATTAAATATGATGTATGGCTACACCTTC
CAWSVLNMMYGYTF
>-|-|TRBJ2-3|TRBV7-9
TGTGCCAGCAGCTCTTTCACAGCCCAAGGAGATACGCAGTATTTT
CASSSFTAQGDTQYF
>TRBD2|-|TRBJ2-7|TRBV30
TGTGCCTGGAGACTTAGCGGGTCATACGAGCAGTACTTC
CAWRLSGSYEQYF
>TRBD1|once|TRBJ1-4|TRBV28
TGTGCCAGCAGTTCCGCACAGGGGATGGGCGAAAAACTGTTTTTT
CASSSAQGMGEKLFF
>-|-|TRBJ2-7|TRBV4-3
TGCGCCAGCAGCCAAGATTACAGTCCTTCCTACGAGCAGTACTTC
CASSQDYSPSYEQYF
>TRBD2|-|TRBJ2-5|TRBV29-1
TGCAGCGTTGAAGGGTACCTCGGGACTAGCTCCCAGACCCAGTACTTC
CSVEGYLGTSSQTQYF
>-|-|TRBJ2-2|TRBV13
TGTGCCAGCAGCCAACTAGGGAAGGCCGGGGAGCTGTTTTTT
CASSQLGKAGELFF
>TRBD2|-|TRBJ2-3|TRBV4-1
TGCGCCAGCAGCCAAGAAGGCGGCGGGAGTGTATCAGATACGCAGTATTTT
CASSQEGGGSVSDTQYF
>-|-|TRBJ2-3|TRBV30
TGTGCCCGTGACAGCCCAACTGATACGCAGTATTTT
CARDSPTDTQYF
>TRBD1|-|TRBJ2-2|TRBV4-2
TGTGCCAGCAGCCAAGCGACAGGGGGCGCGGACACCGGGGAGCTGTTTTTT
CASSQATGGADTGELFF
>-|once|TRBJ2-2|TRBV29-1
TGCAGCGTTAGAGCGGGCGGGGAGCTGTTTTTT
CSVRAGGELFF
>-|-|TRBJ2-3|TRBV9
TGTGCCAGCAGCGTAGGAGGTTTGGGCGCAGATACGCAGTATTTT
CASSVGGLGADTQYF
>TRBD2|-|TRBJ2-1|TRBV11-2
TGTGCCAGCAGCAAAGAACGTCTAGCGGGATATGCGGATGAGCAGTTCTTC
CASSKERLAGYADEQFF
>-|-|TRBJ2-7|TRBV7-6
TGTGCCAGCAGCTTAGCCAGGGCCGAGCAGTACTTC
CASSLARAEQYF
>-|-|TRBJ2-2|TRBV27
TGTGCCAGCAGTCCCAGGGTTACCGGGGAGCTGTTTTTT
CASSPRVTGELFF
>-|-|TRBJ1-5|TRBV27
TGTGCCAGCAAACAAATCCAGGGGAATCAGCCCCAGCATTTT
CASKQIQGNQPQHF
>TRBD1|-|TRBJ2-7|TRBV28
TGTGCCAGCAGTTCGGGACAGTCTCATACCTACGAGCAGTACTTC
CASSSGQSHTYEQYF
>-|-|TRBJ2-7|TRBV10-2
TGCGCCAGCAGTGAGTCGACGGGACCGTTCTACGAGCAGTACTTC
CASSESTGPFYEQYF
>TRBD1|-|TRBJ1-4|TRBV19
TGTGCCAGTAGTCTTACAGGGGCAGCTAATGAAAAACTGTTTTTT
CASSLTGAANEKLFF
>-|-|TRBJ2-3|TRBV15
TGTGCCACCAGCAGAGACGCAGATACGCAGTATTTT
CATSRDADTQYF
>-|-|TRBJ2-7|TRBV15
TGTGCCACCAGCGCCGCCCCAGGGGCCTACGAGCAGTACTTC
CATSAAPGAYEQYF
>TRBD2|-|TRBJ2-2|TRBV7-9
TGTGCCAGCAGCTTATGGCGCGGGGGGCCGATCGGGGAGCTGTTTTTT
CASSLWRGGPIGELFF
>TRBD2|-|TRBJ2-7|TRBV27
TGTGCCAGCAGTTTTAGGCTAGCGGGAGCCCACGAGCAGTACTTC
CASSFRLAGAHEQYF
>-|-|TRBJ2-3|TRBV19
TGTGCCAGCAGTATAGATCTCCCCCCGGCGGAGGTTACAGATACGCAGTATTTT
CASSIDLPPAEVTDTQYF